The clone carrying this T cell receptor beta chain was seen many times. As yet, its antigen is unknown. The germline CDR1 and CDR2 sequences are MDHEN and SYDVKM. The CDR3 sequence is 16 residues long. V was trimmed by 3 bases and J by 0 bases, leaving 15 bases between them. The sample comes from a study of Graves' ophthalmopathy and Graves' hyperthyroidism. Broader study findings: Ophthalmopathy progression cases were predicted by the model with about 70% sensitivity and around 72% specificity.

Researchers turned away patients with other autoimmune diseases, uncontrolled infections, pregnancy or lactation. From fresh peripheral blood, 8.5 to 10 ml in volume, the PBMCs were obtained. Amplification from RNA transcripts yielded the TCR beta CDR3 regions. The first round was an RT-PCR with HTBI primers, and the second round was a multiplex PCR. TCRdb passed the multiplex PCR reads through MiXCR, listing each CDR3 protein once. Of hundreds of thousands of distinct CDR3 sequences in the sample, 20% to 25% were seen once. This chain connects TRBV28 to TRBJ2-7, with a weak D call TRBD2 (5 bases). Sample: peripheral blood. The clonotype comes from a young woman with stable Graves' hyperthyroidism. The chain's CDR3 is CASSFRGEVSSYEQYF. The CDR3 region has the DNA TGTGCCAGCAGTTTTCGGGGAGAGGTGAGCTCCTACGAGCAGTACTTC. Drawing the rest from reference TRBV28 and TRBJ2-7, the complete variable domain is DVKVTQSSRYLVKRTGEKVFLECVQDMDHENMFWYRQDPGLGLRLIYFSYDVKMKEKGDIPEGYSVSREKKERFSLILESASTNQTSMYLCASSFRGEVSSYEQYFGPGTRLTVT.